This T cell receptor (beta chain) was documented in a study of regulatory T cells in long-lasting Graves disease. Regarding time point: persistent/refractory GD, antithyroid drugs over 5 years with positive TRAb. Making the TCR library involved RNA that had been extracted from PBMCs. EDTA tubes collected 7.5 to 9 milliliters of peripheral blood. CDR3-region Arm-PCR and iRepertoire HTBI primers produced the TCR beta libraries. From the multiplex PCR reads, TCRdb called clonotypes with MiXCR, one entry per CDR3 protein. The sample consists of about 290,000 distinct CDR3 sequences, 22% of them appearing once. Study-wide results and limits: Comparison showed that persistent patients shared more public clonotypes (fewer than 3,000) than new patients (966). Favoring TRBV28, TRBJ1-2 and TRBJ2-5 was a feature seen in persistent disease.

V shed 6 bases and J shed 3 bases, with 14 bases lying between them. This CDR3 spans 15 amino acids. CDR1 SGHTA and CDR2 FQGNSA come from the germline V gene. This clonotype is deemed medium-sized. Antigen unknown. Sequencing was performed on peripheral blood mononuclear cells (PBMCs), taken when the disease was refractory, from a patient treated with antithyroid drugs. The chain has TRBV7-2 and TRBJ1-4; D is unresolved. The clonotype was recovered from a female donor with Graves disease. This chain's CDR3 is CASSPRSGANEKLFF. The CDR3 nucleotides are TGTGCCAGCAGTCCTCGTAGCGGGGCTAATGAAAAACTGTTTTTT.